A single sample gave rise to the 20 T cell receptor beta chains below, sequenced in a study of T-cell reconstitution after alpha-beta-depleted transplantation in children. Library preparation (for TCRbeta) was performed with unique molecular identifiers. MiXCR, run by TCRdb on the PCR reads, gives a single entry per CDR3 protein. The sample records fewer than 700,000 distinct CDR3 sequences, over 10% being singletons. This material consisted of PBMCs, mostly from graft donor cells, taken 360 days after TCRalphabeta/CD19-depleted stem cell transplant. The receptor set was obtained from a male patient between 10 and 17 years old who had a stem cell transplant for acute myeloid leukemia, so the T cells may come from the graft donor.

The genes are TRBV30 and TRBJ2-5; weak D call: TRBD2 (6 bases). The CDR3 covers 14 residues. Germline lookup yields CDR1 GTSNPN and CDR2 SVGIG (reference sequence). With 4 bases removed from V and 1 base from J, the gap between germline ends came to 13 bases. CDR3 sequence: CAWTLGGGQETQYF. As DNA, the CDR3 is TGTGCCTGGACACTGGGGGGAGGCCAAGAGACCCAGTACTTC.

At least ten counts were recorded for this clonotype. The rearrangement joins TRBV5-4 to TRBJ2-2; D is possibly TRBD2 (6 bases). V lost 7 bases and J lost 4, with 14 bases in between. The CDR3 is made up of 14 amino acids. CDR1 and CDR2 from the germline V gene are SGHNT and YYREEE (reference sequence). The DNA of the CDR3 is TGTGCCAGCCGCGGGGCGAATCCCACCGGGGAGCTGTTTTTT. Its translation is CASRGANPTGELFF.

There are a few counts of this clonotype. The rearrangement joins TRBV20-1 to TRBJ2-7; D not resolved. The germline CDR1 and CDR2 sequences are DFQATT and SNEGSKA (reference sequence). The CDR3 sequence is 12 residues long. V lost 2 bases to trimming and J lost 5 bases, with 10 bases between them. CDR3 nucleotide sequence: TGCAGTGCTAGAAAACAAGTCCACGAGCAGTACTTC. Translated: CSARKQVHEQYF.

In its sample, this clonotype was seen a few times. The V gene is TRBV10-3, the J gene TRBJ2-3, with TRBD1 matching over 9 bases. Germline CDR1 is ENHRY and CDR2 is SYGVKD. After removal of 0 bases from V and 0 bases from J, the junction contained 10 bases not matched to a gene. The CDR3 is made up of 19 amino acids. CDR3 nucleotide sequence: TGTGCCATCAGTGAGTCCACCGACAGGGGGAGTTTTAGCACAGATACGCAGTATTTT. As protein: CAISESTDRGSFSTDTQYF.

This clonotype was seen a few times. The CDR3 nucleotides are TGTGCCAGCATTGCAAAGGGGGCAGATACGCAGTATTTT. It encodes CASIAKGADTQYF. The chain uses TRBV28 and TRBJ2-3, with D perhaps matching TRBD1 (6 bases). With 7 bases removed from V and 4 bases from J, the gap between germline ends came to 12 bases. This CDR3 has 13 residues. The germline gives CDR1 MDHEN, CDR2 SYDVKM.

The rearrangement joins TRBV7-2 to TRBJ2-3; the D is unclear. The V end lost 4 bases, the J end lost 2 bases, and 13 bases lay between the germline ends. The CDR3 spans 15 residues. Germline loops: CDR1 SGHTA, CDR2 FQGNSA. CDR3 nucleotides: TGTGCCAGCAGCTCAACCCTGTACTTCACAGATACGCAGTATTTT. It encodes CASSSTLYFTDTQYF.

The rearrangement links TRBV4-3 to TRBJ2-3; 7 nucleotides match TRBD2. The CDR3 is 18 residues long. Germline CDR1 reads LGHNA; CDR2 reads YSLEER. J lost 3 bases, V lost 0 bases, and 12 bases had no gene match. DNA for the CDR3: TGCGCCAGCAGCCAAGATCAGATTATCCAGGGAGGGACAGATACGCAGTATTTT. Its protein product is CASSQDQIIQGGTDTQYF.

The gene calls are TRBV5-1 and TRBJ2-4; no definite D call. Trimming took off 4 bases at V and 3 bases at J, with 23 bases between the two ends. In germline, CDR1 is SGHRS, CDR2 YFSETQ. The CDR3 is made up of 18 amino acids. As DNA, the CDR3 is TGCGCCAGCAGCGCGACGAACCGGGCCAGAAACTTCAAAAACATTCAGTACTTC. It encodes CASSATNRARNFKNIQYF.

This chain connects TRBV4-3 to TRBJ1-3; D is unresolved. Germline loops: CDR1 LGHNA, CDR2 YSLEER. CDR3 length: 14 amino acids. Trimming removed 3 bases from V and 1 base from J, with 7 bases in between. CDR3 protein: CASSQHHSGNTIYF. The CDR3 DNA follows: TGCGCCAGCAGCCAGCACCATTCTGGAAACACCATATATTTT.

There are many counts of this clonotype. This rearrangement joins TRBV12-3 or TRBV12-4 to TRBJ2-2, with 8 bases identical to TRBD2. V lost 6 bases to trimming and J lost 5 bases; unmatched junction nucleotides: 8. This CDR3 has 15 residues. The CDR3 loop reads CASRLLAGGTGELFF. In nucleotides, the CDR3 is TGTGCCAGCAGGCTTCTAGCGGGTGGTACCGGGGAGCTGTTTTTT.

This sequence joins TRBV24-1 and TRBJ2-7, with a possible D match to TRBD2 (6 bases). V shed 2 bases and J shed 5 bases, with 15 bases lying between them. CDR3 size: 15 residues. Germline V CDR1 and CDR2: KGHDR, SFDVKD. The CDR3, as DNA: TGTGCCACCAGTGATTCCGGGACTCACTGGGACGAGCAGTACTTC. Its translation: CATSDSGTHWDEQYF.

This clonotype was picked up a small number of times. The rearrangement links TRBV28 to TRBJ2-7, with D possibly TRBD2 on 5 matching bases. Germline-derived CDR1 and CDR2 are MDHEN and SYDVKM. The CDR3 contains 13 residues. V was clipped by 5 bases and J by 7 bases, with 15 bases between them. The CDR3 bases are TGTGCCAGCAGTCCCGTCATCGGGGTGGAGCAGTACTTC. This sequence encodes CASSPVIGVEQYF.

The chain has TRBV5-1 and TRBJ1-2; D is possibly TRBD1 (5 bases). Germline-derived CDR1 and CDR2 are SGHRS and YFSETQ. The CDR3 runs 13 residues. Trimming pared 2 bases from V and 7 bases from J, leaving 12 bases between. The CDR3 DNA follows: TGCGCCAGCAGCTTCGGGACGAGGGGTGGCTACACCTTC. It yields the protein CASSFGTRGGYTF.

This chain links TRBV11-2 with TRBJ2-6; TRBD2 aligns across 8 bases. V dropped 1 base and J dropped 3; count of bases not matched to a gene: 8. In germline, CDR1 is SGHAT, CDR2 FQNNGV. The CDR3 totals 18 residues. The CDR3 region is CASSLVHAGGLGANVLTF. The CDR3 coding sequence is TGTGCCAGCAGCTTAGTCCACGCGGGAGGCCTTGGGGCCAACGTCCTGACTTTC. Drawing the rest from reference TRBV11-2 and TRBJ2-6, the complete variable domain is EAGVAQSPRYKIIEKRQSVAFWCNPISGHATLYWYQQILGQGPKLLIQFQNNGVVDDSQLPKDRFSAERLKGVDSTLKIQPAKLEDSAVYLCASSLVHAGGLGANVLTFGAGSRLTVL.

Of note for this clonotype: Given the absence of the conserved phenylalanine or tryptophan at the CDR3 end, a read error is likely. The rearrangement joins TRBV11-1 to TRBJ2-7, with 10 bases that match TRBD2. CDR3 size: 16 residues. The germline V gene encodes CDR1 SGHAT and CDR2 FQDESV (reference sequence). The trim removed 5 bases at V and 3 bases at J, leaving 10 bases unmatched. CDR3 nucleotides: TGTGCCAGCAGCCGTACCGCTAGCGGGAGTAACTACGAGCAGTACTGC. This sequence encodes CASSRTASGSNYEQYC.

This chain connects TRBV7-6 to TRBJ2-7; D is possibly TRBD2 (6 bases). V was trimmed by 1 base and J by 2 bases, leaving 12 bases between them. CDR3 length: 15 residues. The V gene's germline CDR1 is SGHVS and CDR2 FNYEAQ. CDR3 DNA: TGTGCCAGCAGCTTAGGTCCGGGACTCCCCTACGAGCAGTACTTC. Encoded protein: CASSLGPGLPYEQYF.

This clonotype has a handful of counts. The V gene is TRBV5-1, the J gene TRBJ2-7; 8 nucleotides match TRBD2. In germline, CDR1 is SGHRS, CDR2 YFSETQ. This CDR3 comprises 14 residues. The ends lost 5 bases at V and 3 bases at J; junction bases unmatched: 7. CDR3 sequence reads: CASSLAGPNYEQYF. The CDR3 DNA reads as TGCGCCAGCAGTTTAGCGGGACCAAACTACGAGCAGTACTTC.

For this clonotype: A read error may account for a junction end that differs from germline. The chain joins TRBV7-7 to TRBJ2-2, with a possible D match to TRBD1 (5 bases). The CDR3 extends over 14 amino acids. Germline CDR1 and CDR2: SSHAT and FNYEAQ (reference sequence). This CDR3 is CASSFDSMTGELFF. Written as DNA, the CDR3 is TGTGCTAGCAGCTTCGACAGTATGACCGGGGAGCTGTTTTTT. Variable domain in full (rest from reference TRBV7-7 and TRBJ2-2): GAGVSQSPRYKVTKRGQDVTLRCDPISSHATLYWYQQALGQGPEFLTYFNYEAQPDKSGLPSDRFSAERPEGSISTLTIQRTEQRDSAMYRCASSFDSMTGELFFGEGSRLTVL.

CDR3 sequence reads: CASSPAHRTDYEQYF. DNA of the CDR3: TGTGCCAGCTCACCGGCGCACAGGACAGACTACGAGCAGTACTTC. The J gene is TRBJ2-7, the V gene TRBV18; maybe TRBD1 (6 bases). The CDR3 runs to 15 residues. The germline gives CDR1 KGHSH, CDR2 LQKENI. V was pared by 3 bases and J by 3 bases, with 15 bases between.

This clonotype was seen more than once but under ten times. The chain joins TRBV4-3 to TRBJ2-7, with 10 positions matching TRBD1. The CDR3 runs to 14 residues. CDR1 is LGHNA, CDR2 YSLEER, per germline. With 3 bases clipped from V and 6 bases from J, the junction kept 5 bases outside the gene matches. The CDR3 loop is CASSHRGTGAEQYF. The CDR3 coding sequence is TGCGCCAGCAGCCACCGTGGGACAGGGGCCGAGCAGTACTTC.